Listed here are 7 T cell receptor beta chains from one sample, sequenced in a study of blood T cell repertoires in COVID-19. Assay: immunoSEQ multiplex PCR; the TCRdb copy retains only in-frame clones and omits some. The table lists around 160,000 clones, approximately 79% of them singletons, with roughly a fifth in the top ten. The sequencing input was peripheral blood. These receptors were obtained from an elderly woman with acute or convalescent COVID-19.

The chain is built from TRBV6-2 or TRBV6-3 and TRBJ1-5; TRBD1 is a possible D gene (6 bases). Germline-derived CDR1 and CDR2 are MNHEY and SVGEGT. Trimming took 6 bases from V and 3 from J, leaving 15 bases between them. The CDR3 totals 15 residues. Here the CDR3 reads CASSRGGTYNQPQHF. DNA for the CDR3: TGTGCCAGCAGCCGAGGGGGTACTTACAATCAGCCCCAGCATTTT.

This clone was detected a few times. The chain has TRBV4-3 and TRBJ1-5; the D is unclear. This CDR3 is built from 14 residues. The ends were cut back, 0 bases at V and 0 bases at J, with 3 bases in the middle. Germline loops: CDR1 LGHNA, CDR2 YSLEER. The CDR3 DNA follows: TGCGCCAGCAGCCAAGATTATAGCAATCAGCCCCAGCATTTT. Translated, it gives CASSQDYSNQPQHF.

The rearrangement uses TRBV5-1 and TRBJ2-7; 8 bases agree with TRBD1. The CDR3 is 12 residues long. Germline V gives CDR1 SGHRS, CDR2 YFSETQ. The V segment lost 6 bases and the J segment 3 bases; nucleotides outside the gene matches: 2. Here the CDR3 DNA reads TGCGCCAGCATGGACAGGGACTACGAGCAGTACTTC. This encodes CASMDRDYEQYF.

The genes are TRBV5-4 and TRBJ2-6; D not certain. The germline V gene encodes CDR1 SGHNT and CDR2 YYREEE (reference sequence). V was pared by 0 bases and J by 2 bases, with 6 bases between. CDR3 length equals 15 residues. Here the CDR3 DNA reads TGTGCCAGCAGCTTGGAGCTAACTGGGGCCAACGTCCTGACTTTC. This encodes CASSLELTGANVLTF.

Only a few counts were recorded for this clone. The V gene is TRBV3-1 (or the pseudogene TRBV3-2), the J gene TRBJ2-7; 7 bases match TRBD2. Germline V gene sequence: CDR1 LGHDT, CDR2 YNNKEL (reference sequence). The trim removed 1 base at V and 3 bases at J, leaving 12 bases unmatched. The CDR3 spans 17 residues. The CDR3 loop reads CASSQGLDGGNFYEQYF. The CDR3 bases are TGTGCCAGCAGCCAAGGGCTAGACGGGGGGAACTTCTACGAGCAGTACTTC.

The V call is TRBV3-1 (or the pseudogene TRBV3-2), the J call TRBJ2-7; TRBD1 is a possible D gene (7 bases). The length of the CDR3 is 15 residues. V was shortened by 1 base and J by 0 bases, with 10 bases between the two germline ends. The V gene's germline CDR1 is LGHDT and CDR2 YNNKEL (reference sequence). The CDR3 DNA follows: TGTGCCAGCAGCCAAGGCGGGACAGACTCCTACGAGCAGTACTTC. It yields the protein CASSQGGTDSYEQYF.

The V call is TRBV12-5, the J call TRBJ1-3; 7 bases agree with TRBD1. Germline assignment: CDR1 LGHNT and CDR2 FRNRAP. The CDR3 sequence is 16 residues long. Germline trimming cut 0 bases from V and 2 bases from J; bases unmatched to any gene: 4. In DNA form, the CDR3 reads TGTGCTAGTGGTTTGGTGTCGACAGGGCCTGGAAACACCATATATTTT. As protein: CASGLVSTGPGNTIYF. Supplemented by reference TRBV12-5 and TRBJ1-3, the full variable domain reads DARVTQTPRHKVTEMGQEVTMRCQPILGHNTVFWYRQTMMQGLELLAYFRNRAPLDDSGMPKDRFSAEMPDATLATLKIQPSEPRDSAVYFCASGLVSTGPGNTIYFGEGSWLTVV.